This TCR beta chain was identified in a study of neurological immune-mediated disorders. cDNA was made by 5'RACE with 10-nucleotide random UMIs. Whenever a sequencing run was performed, it yielded over 190 million TCR-beta sequences from 15-18 subjects. Using its own MiXCR run on the 5' RACE reads, TCRdb lists one record per CDR3 protein. Among tens of thousands of distinct CDR3 sequences listed, 4.3% were seen once. CDR3 length equals 15 residues. Trimming pared 7 bases from V and 0 bases from J, leaving 13 bases between. From germline, CDR1 is MNHEY and CDR2 SVGAGI. This clonotype was seen ten or more times. Time point given: longitudinal time-point 3.

This TCR was recovered from an older woman with multiple sclerosis. Sequences were obtained from PBMCs. V and J are TRBV6-5 and TRBJ2-4; tentatively, D is TRBD2 (6 bases). The CDR3 region is CASTGTQEAKNIQYF. In nucleotides, the CDR3 is TGTGCCAGCACCGGGACTCAGGAAGCCAAAAACATTCAGTACTTC.